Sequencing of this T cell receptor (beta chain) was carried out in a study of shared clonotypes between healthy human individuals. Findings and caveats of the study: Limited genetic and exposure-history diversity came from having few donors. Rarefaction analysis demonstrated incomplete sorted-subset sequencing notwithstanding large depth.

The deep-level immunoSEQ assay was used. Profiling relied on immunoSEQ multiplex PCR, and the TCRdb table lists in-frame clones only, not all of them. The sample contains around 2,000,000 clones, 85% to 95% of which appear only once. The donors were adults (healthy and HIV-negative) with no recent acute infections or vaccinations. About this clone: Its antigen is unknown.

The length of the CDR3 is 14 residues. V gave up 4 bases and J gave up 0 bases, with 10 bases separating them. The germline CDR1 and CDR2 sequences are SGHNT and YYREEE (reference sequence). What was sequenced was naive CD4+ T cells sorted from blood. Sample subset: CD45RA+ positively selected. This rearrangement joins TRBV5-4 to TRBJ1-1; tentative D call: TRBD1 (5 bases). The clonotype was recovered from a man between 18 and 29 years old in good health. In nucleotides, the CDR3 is TGTGCCAGCAGCACGGGGGGGGTGAACACTGAAGCTTTCTTT. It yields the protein CASSTGGVNTEAFF.